This TCR beta chain was identified in a study of CD8 T cells in Susac syndrome. A quantity of about 0.5 to 1 ug RNA underwent reverse transcription using random hexamers. Multiplex PCR with immunoSEQ amplified the TCR beta CDR3 across 54 Vbeta and 13 Jbeta. Each CDR3 protein gets one entry after TCRdb re-called the immunoSEQ multiplex PCR reads with MiXCR. The table lists under 200,000 distinct CDR3 sequences, about 95% of them singletons. Peripheral blood CD8+ and CD4+ T cells were profiled by TCR beta sequencing. The CD8+ and CD4+ T cells were negatively isolated, with the TEMRA cells enriched by FACS. The CDR3 consists of 15 residues. V lost 5 bases and J 5 bases, leaving 13 bases between the germline ends. Germline V gene sequence: CDR1 SEHNR, CDR2 FQNEAQ (reference sequence).

This receptor was identified in a human donor in good health. The sequenced sample consisted of CD4+ T cells from PBMCs. The V and J genes are TRBV7-9 and TRBJ1-6; weak D call: TRBD1 (5 bases). DNA for the CDR3: TGTGCCAGCAGCCGCGGGGACGGCGATAATTCACCCCTCCACTTT. Its translation is CASSRGDGDNSPLHF.